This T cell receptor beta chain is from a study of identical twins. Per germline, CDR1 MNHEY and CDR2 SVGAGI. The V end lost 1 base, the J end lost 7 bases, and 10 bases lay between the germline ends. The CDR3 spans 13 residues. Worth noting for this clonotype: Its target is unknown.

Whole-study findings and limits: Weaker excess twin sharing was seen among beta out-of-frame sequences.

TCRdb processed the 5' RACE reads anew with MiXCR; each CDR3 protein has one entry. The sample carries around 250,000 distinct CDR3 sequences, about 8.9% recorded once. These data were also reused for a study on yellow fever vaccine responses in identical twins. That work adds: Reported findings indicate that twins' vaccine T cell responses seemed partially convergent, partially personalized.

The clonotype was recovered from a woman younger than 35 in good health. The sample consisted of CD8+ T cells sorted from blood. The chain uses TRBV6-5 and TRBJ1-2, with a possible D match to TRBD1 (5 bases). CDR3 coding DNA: TGTGCCAGCAGTTACTTCAGGGCGGGTGGCTACACCTTC. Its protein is CASSYFRAGGYTF.